Sequencing of this T cell receptor (beta chain) was carried out in a study of blood T cell repertoires in COVID-19. As for the study in general: Material from acute and convalescent COVID-19 was sourced from the United States, Italy and Spain. The analysed material was cDNA or gDNA that came from T cells, B-cell-depleted T cells, or PBMCs.

Followed longitudinally, the Seattle patients had been enrolled during active infection. V shed 3 bases and J shed 10 bases, with 17 bases lying between them. The CDR3 loop spans 15 amino acids. Germline V gene data show CDR1 as SGDLS and CDR2 as YYNGEE. As processed by the authors: Using reference gene primer amplification, nucleated cell counts were estimated. Clones were sequenced by immunoSEQ multiplex PCR, and TCRdb holds only the in-frame ones, with some missing. Clone size and the V and J calls come from that table; the DNA yielded D and trimming. The sample shows over 200,000 clones, nearly 85% of them seen only once.

This chain uses TRBV9 with TRBJ1-6; the D is unclear. This receptor was identified in a woman under 40 with COVID-19, enrolled during active disease. Sequencing was carried out using peripheral blood. Here the CDR3 reads CASSGSTGFGSPLHF. The CDR3 nucleotides are TGTGCCAGCAGCGGATCGACGGGGTTCGGGTCACCCCTCCACTTT.